Reported below is one TCR beta chain. The sample comes from a study of blood T cell repertoires in COVID-19. Measured with immunoSEQ multiplex PCR; TCRdb has only the in-frame clones, and not every one. The sample has about 150,000 clones, roughly 71% seen once. The CDR3 has 15 amino acids. The V gene end was trimmed by 4 bases and the J gene end by 7 bases; junction bases not matched to a gene: 8. Germline V gives CDR1 SGHKS, CDR2 YYEKEE (reference sequence). Specimen: peripheral blood. This chain joins TRBV5-5 and TRBJ2-1, with 10 nucleotides matching TRBD2. The source is an elderly woman with acute or convalescent COVID-19. CDR3 loop: CASSNPGLAINEQFF. The DNA for the CDR3 is TGTGCCAGCAGCAACCCGGGACTAGCGATTAATGAGCAGTTCTTC.